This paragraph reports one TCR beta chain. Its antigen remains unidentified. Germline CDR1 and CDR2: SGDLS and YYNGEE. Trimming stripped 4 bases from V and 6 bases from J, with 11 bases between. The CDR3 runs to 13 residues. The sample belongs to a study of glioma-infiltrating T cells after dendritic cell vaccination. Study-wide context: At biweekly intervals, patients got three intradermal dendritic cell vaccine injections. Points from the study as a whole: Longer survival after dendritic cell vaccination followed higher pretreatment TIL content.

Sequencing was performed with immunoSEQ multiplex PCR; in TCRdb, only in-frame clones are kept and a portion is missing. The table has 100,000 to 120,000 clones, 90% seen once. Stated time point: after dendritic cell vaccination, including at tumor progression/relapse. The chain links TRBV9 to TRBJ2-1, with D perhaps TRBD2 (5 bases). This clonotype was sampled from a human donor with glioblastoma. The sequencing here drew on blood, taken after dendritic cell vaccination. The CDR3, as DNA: TGTGCCAGCAGCCCAGAACTAGGCAATGAGCAGTTCTTC. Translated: CASSPELGNEQFF.